This T cell receptor beta chain comes out of a study of OX40 agonist ivuxolimab in advanced cancers. This clone was found a few times. CDR1 is SGHRS, CDR2 YFSETQ, per germline. J gave up 2 bases and V 5 bases, and 5 bases lay outside the gene matches. This CDR3 spans 15 amino acids. The protocol was immunoSEQ multiplex PCR, while the TCRdb copy is restricted to in-frame clones and leaves out a portion. The table shows some 35,000 clones, with about 80% occurring only once. The material sequenced was CD4+ or CD8+ T cells sorted from blood, taken in a trial of the OX40 agonist ivuxolimab. The sequence derives from an adult with an advanced solid tumor such as melanoma, head and neck, liver or kidney cancer. The J gene is TRBJ2-3, the V gene TRBV5-1; 10 bases line up with TRBD2. The CDR3 bases are TGCGCCAGCAGATTAGCGGGGGGTTCCACAGATACGCAGTATTTT. Its translation: CASRLAGGSTDTQYF.